This T cell receptor beta chain is drawn from a study of blood T cell repertoires in COVID-19. In the study overall: Acute-phase and convalescent COVID-19 samples originated in the United States, Italy and Spain. PBMCs, B-cell-depleted T cells, or T cells were the source of the cDNA or gDNA that made up the material.

CDR3 length equals 14 residues. The ends lost 7 bases at V and 3 bases at J; junction bases unmatched: 7. The germline CDR1 and CDR2 sequences are MDHEN and SYDVKM. Study processing details: Cell counts per sample came from amplifying reference gene primers. Assay: immunoSEQ multiplex PCR; the TCRdb copy retains only in-frame clones and omits some. The DNA gave D and trimming, while V, J and clone size come from that table. The profile shows around 130,000 clones, around 82% of them singletons. This chain joins TRBV28 and TRBJ2-3, with 7 bases identical to TRBD1. This sequence was found in a human donor in a cohort sampled during active COVID-19. Sequencing input: peripheral blood. This chain's CDR3 is CASNIGGGTDTQYF. CDR3 DNA sequence: TGTGCCAGCAATATAGGGGGCGGGACAGATACGCAGTATTTT. Full variable domain (remainder filled in from reference TRBV28 and TRBJ2-3): DVKVTQSSRYLVKRTGEKVFLECVQDMDHENMFWYRQDPGLGLRLIYFSYDVKMKEKGDIPEGYSVSREKKERFSLILESASTNQTSMYLCASNIGGGTDTQYFGPGTRLTVL.